Detailed here is one T cell receptor (beta chain). Between the trimmed V and J ends, which lost 3 bases and 4 bases, there was a span of 9 bases. The length of the CDR3 is 13 residues. Germline values: CDR1 WNHNN, CDR2 SYGVQD (reference sequence). Researchers sorted participants into cohorts using their self-reported clinical history. Among Cohort 3 donors, those recovered had two negative PCRs, clearance, or symptom resolution. These data are taken from a study of blood T cell repertoires in COVID-19. Overall study: Specimens from acute and convalescent COVID-19 originated in the United States, Italy and Spain.

In the original workflow: Amplification with reference gene primers provided the estimates of nucleated cell counts. The repertoire was sequenced with immunoSEQ multiplex PCR; TCRdb's copy has only in-frame clones and lacks some. V and J calls and clone size come straight from that table; D and trimming were deduced from the DNA. In the table there are 150,000 to 250,000 clones, roughly four fifths of which are singletons. This clonotype was sampled from a man aged 35 to 55 who had recovered from COVID-19. The sequenced sample was PBMCs or T cells enriched from blood (not recorded which). The rearrangement links TRBV10-1 to TRBJ2-5; tentatively, D is TRBD1 (6 bases). The CDR3: CASSDSGVETQYF. CDR3 nucleotide sequence: TGCGCCAGCAGTGACTCAGGGGTAGAGACCCAGTACTTC.